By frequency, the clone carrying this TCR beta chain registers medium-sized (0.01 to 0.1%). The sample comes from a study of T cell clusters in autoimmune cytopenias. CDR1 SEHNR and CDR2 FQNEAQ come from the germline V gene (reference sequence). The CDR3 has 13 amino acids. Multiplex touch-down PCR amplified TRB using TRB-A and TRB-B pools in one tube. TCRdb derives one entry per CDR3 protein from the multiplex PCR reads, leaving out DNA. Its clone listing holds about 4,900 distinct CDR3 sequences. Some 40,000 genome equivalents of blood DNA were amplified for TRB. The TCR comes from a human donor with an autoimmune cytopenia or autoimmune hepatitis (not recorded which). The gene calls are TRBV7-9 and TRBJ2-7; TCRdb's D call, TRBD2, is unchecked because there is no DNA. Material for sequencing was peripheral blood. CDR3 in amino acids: CASSLGGIYEQYF.